What follows are 17 T cell receptor beta chains derived from one specimen sequenced in a study of human T cells and chemical hapten exposure. The time point was: pre-sensitization, week 0. Documented treatment: therapeutic diphenylcyclopropenone sensitization with weekly scalp DPC. A single record per CDR3 protein comes from TCRdb applying MiXCR to the RACE reads. The sample lists 150,000 to 200,000 distinct CDR3 sequences, just under 30% occurring once. This specimen consisted of whole blood, obtained in connection with sensitization to the hapten diphenylcyclopropenone (DPC). The receptors were sampled from a woman in her twenties or thirties with alopecia areata. Some clones in this sample may be carry-over from other donors' samples.

The V call is TRBV7-2, the J call TRBJ2-1; TRBD2 matches at 15 bases. With 5 bases clipped from V and 12 bases from J, the junction kept 5 bases outside the gene matches. The germline V gene encodes CDR1 SGHTA and CDR2 FQGNSA. The CDR3 consists of 14 residues. CDR3: CASSPGLAGGPQFF. Written as DNA, the CDR3 is TGTGCCAGCAGCCCGGGACTAGCGGGGGGACCGCAGTTCTTC.

The chain employs TRBV12-3 or TRBV12-4 and TRBJ1-1, with 7 bases identical to TRBD1. The ends lost 5 bases at V and 4 bases at J; junction bases unmatched: 7. This CDR3 comprises 14 residues. CDR3 DNA: TGTGCCAGCAGTGGAGACAGGGTGCGCACTGAAGCTTTCTTT. It is translated as CASSGDRVRTEAFF.

The CDR3 DNA reads as TGCGCCAGCAGCCAAGAATGGGGCGAGCAGTACTTC. Protein sequence: CASSQEWGEQYF. This chain uses TRBV4-1 with TRBJ2-7; the D is unclear. The germline V gene encodes CDR1 MGHRA and CDR2 YSYEKL. The CDR3 runs 12 residues. V gave up 0 bases and J gave up 6 bases, with 6 bases separating them.

This clonotype was seen at least ten times. The chain has TRBV28 and TRBJ2-5; D is unclear. The CDR3 has 14 residues. The germline V and J ends were trimmed by 3 bases and 5 bases, with 13 bases remaining between them. Germline V lookup: CDR1 MDHEN, CDR2 SYDVKM. CDR3 sequence: CASSFGSHPETQYF. CDR3 DNA sequence: TGTGCCAGCAGTTTCGGCAGCCACCCGGAGACCCAGTACTTC.

This clonotype was seen repeatedly, ten times or more. In DNA form, the CDR3 reads TGCGCCAGCAGCCAAGTACGGGCAGATACGCAGTATTTT. Residues: CASSQVRADTQYF. The chain is built from TRBV4-3 and TRBJ2-3; D remains ambiguous. The CDR3 length is 13 residues. The germline V gene has CDR1 LGHNA and CDR2 YSLEER. V was shortened by 1 base and J by 4 bases, with 6 bases between the two germline ends.

CDR3 loop: CASSLSGPFYEQYF. The CDR3 region has the DNA TGTGCCAGCAGTTTAAGTGGGCCTTTCTACGAGCAGTACTTC. This chain connects TRBV28 to TRBJ2-7, with unresolved D. The CDR3 contains 14 residues. Per germline, CDR1 MDHEN and CDR2 SYDVKM. V was shortened by 2 bases and J by 3 bases, with 11 bases between the two germline ends.

This clonotype came up many times. The rearrangement links TRBV11-2 to TRBJ1-4; 9 bases fit TRBD1. J gave up 11 bases and V 1 base, and 8 bases lay outside the gene matches. The CDR3 extends over 15 amino acids. CDR1 and CDR2 from the germline V gene are SGHAT and FQNNGV. The CDR3 is CASSLGDREMKKLFF. The CDR3 DNA follows: TGTGCCAGCAGCTTAGGGGACAGGGAGATGAAGAAACTGTTTTTT.

This chain uses TRBV28 with TRBJ1-6, with 7 bases aligning to TRBD1. Germline values: CDR1 MDHEN, CDR2 SYDVKM. The CDR3 length is 16 residues. The V gene end was trimmed by 7 bases and the J gene end by 2 bases; junction bases not matched to a gene: 8. The CDR3, as DNA: TGTGCCAGCAAAGTAGGGACAGTAACCTATAATTCACCCCTCCACTTT. It yields the protein CASKVGTVTYNSPLHF. Full variable domain (missing parts from reference TRBV28 and TRBJ1-6): DVKVTQSSRYLVKRTGEKVFLECVQDMDHENMFWYRQDPGLGLRLIYFSYDVKMKEKGDIPEGYSVSREKKERFSLILESASTNQTSMYLCASKVGTVTYNSPLHFGNGTRLTVT.

This clonotype was counted between two and nine times. This chain uses TRBV4-3 with TRBJ1-6; 7 bases are shared with TRBD1. After removal of 0 bases from V and 9 bases from J, the junction contained 2 bases not matched to a gene. Germline V gene data show CDR1 as LGHNA and CDR2 as YSLEER. This CDR3 comprises 14 residues. The DNA for the CDR3 is TGCGCCAGCAGCCAAGATGACAGGGTTTCACCCCTCCACTTT. Residues: CASSQDDRVSPLHF.

This clonotype was recorded a few times. This chain joins TRBV29-1 and TRBJ2-3; the match to TRBD2 covers 11 bases. V dropped 6 bases and J dropped 10; count of bases not matched to a gene: 12. CDR1 and CDR2 (germline): SQVTM, ANQGSEA. This CDR3 has 14 amino acids. CDR3 protein: CSVGLAGGPGAQYF. CDR3 in DNA: TGCAGCGTGGGGCTAGCGGGAGGACCGGGGGCGCAGTATTTT.

The chain joins TRBV6-5 to TRBJ1-3; D not certain. Germline V gene data show CDR1 as MNHEY and CDR2 as SVGAGI. The germline V and J ends were trimmed by 5 bases and 0 bases, with 8 bases remaining between them. This CDR3 comprises 14 residues. CDR3 residues: CASSRRNSGNTIYF. Here the CDR3 DNA reads TGTGCCAGCAGTAGACGGAACTCTGGAAACACCATATATTTT.

This clonotype was picked up a small number of times. CDR3: CASSENNSPLHF. CDR3 nucleotide sequence: TGTGCCAGTTCAGAGAATAATTCACCCCTCCACTTT. The chain employs TRBV27 and TRBJ1-6; no reliable D call. CDR3 length: 12 residues. V shed 9 bases and J shed 5 bases, with 8 bases lying between them. Germline V gives CDR1 MNHEY, CDR2 SMNVEV (reference sequence).

Only a few counts were recorded for this clonotype. This rearrangement joins TRBV7-8 to TRBJ2-1, with TRBD1 as a possible D gene (5 bases). CDR3 size: 14 residues. V lost 1 base and J lost 7, with 11 bases in between. Per the germline V gene, CDR1 is SGHVS and CDR2 is FQNEAQ. The CDR3 loop reads CASSLEGPFNEQFF. In DNA, the CDR3 is TGTGCCAGCAGCTTAGAGGGGCCCTTTAATGAGCAGTTCTTC.

This clonotype appeared a few times. The CDR3 region has the DNA TGCAGCGTTGAAGAGATAGATAACTATGGCTACACCTTC. Its translation is CSVEEIDNYGYTF. V is TRBV29-1 and J is TRBJ1-2; no clear D. Trimming stripped 0 bases from V and 1 base from J, with 6 bases between. CDR3 size: 13 residues. The germline CDR1 and CDR2 sequences are SQVTM and ANQGSEA.

The chain has TRBV28 and TRBJ2-3, with unresolved D. Germline V gene sequence: CDR1 MDHEN, CDR2 SYDVKM. The CDR3 length is 14 residues. V lost 6 bases, J lost 0 bases, and 10 bases lay in between. The CDR3 DNA reads as TGTGCCAGCAGCCGACCCTCTAGCACAGATACGCAGTATTTT. Amino acid sequence: CASSRPSSTDTQYF.

The J gene is TRBJ1-6, the V gene TRBV4-3; TRBD1 might be the D (5 bases). V gave up 0 bases and J gave up 3 bases, with 6 bases separating them. The CDR3 sequence is 15 residues long. CDR1 LGHNA and CDR2 YSLEER come from the germline V gene. CDR3 bases: TGCGCCAGCAGCCAAGACAGGGACTATAATTCACCCCTCCACTTT. It encodes CASSQDRDYNSPLHF.

This clonotype appeared a few times. The gene calls are TRBV10-3 and TRBJ1-2; tentatively, D is TRBD1 (6 bases). Germline-derived CDR1 and CDR2 are ENHRY and SYGVKD. The CDR3 covers 14 residues. Deletions cut 6 bases from V and 4 bases from J, with 15 bases between. In DNA, the CDR3 is TGTGCCATCAGGGCCGGGGGCGCAAGCTATGGCTACACCTTC. Translated: CAIRAGGASYGYTF.